One and the same sample provided the 32 T cell receptor beta chains below, sequenced in a study of cytomegalovirus exposure and HLA in healthy donors. The PCR used 60 Vbeta and 13 Jbeta primers. TCRdb's copy holds only in-frame clones and misses some; the assay was immunoSEQ multiplex PCR. The repertoire has 150,000 to 200,000 clones, about 80% of them found once; the top ten carry under 0.75%. Sequenced input: PBMCs. These receptors were collected from a boy aged 10-17 years in good health and CMV-seronegative.

V and J are TRBV9 and TRBJ2-1, with TRBD2 matching 10 bases. From germline, CDR1 is SGDLS and CDR2 YYNGEE. Unmatched junction bases numbered 12, after V lost 7 bases and J lost 5 bases. This CDR3 is built from 16 residues. CDR3 DNA sequence: TGTGCCAGCTCCCGAAGATCTGGACTAGCGGACAATGAGCAGTTCTTC. This translates into CASSRRSGLADNEQFF.

The rearrangement joins TRBV7-6 to TRBJ2-5; D call uncertain. Germline V gene lookup returns CDR1 SGHVS and CDR2 FNYEAQ. Trimming took off 2 bases at V and 5 bases at J, with 6 bases between the two ends. This CDR3 is built from 12 residues. The CDR3 bases are TGTGCCAGCAGCTTATCCAGGGAGACCCAGTACTTC. Translating it yields CASSLSRETQYF.

The chain links TRBV18 to TRBJ2-3, with 8 bases that match TRBD2. The V gene's germline CDR1 is KGHSH and CDR2 LQKENI. This CDR3 is 13 amino acids long. V was pared by 6 bases and J by 5 bases, with 4 bases of the junction left unmatched. CDR3 nucleotide sequence: TGTGCCAGCTCTGCGCTAGCGGGAGATACGCAGTATTTT. Translated: CASSALAGDTQYF.

The chain employs TRBV10-3 and TRBJ1-4; the D is unclear. V lost 8 bases and J 7 bases, leaving 14 bases between the germline ends. Germline V gene data show CDR1 as ENHRY and CDR2 as SYGVKD. The CDR3 runs 13 residues. The DNA for the CDR3 is TGTGCCATCCGCGGGCAGTTGGGTGAAAAACTGTTTTTT. Protein sequence: CAIRGQLGEKLFF.

This sequence joins TRBV10-3 and TRBJ2-6; TRBD2 is a possible D gene (5 bases). CDR1 is ENHRY, CDR2 SYGVKD, per germline. There are 16 residues in the CDR3. Trimming took off 2 bases at V and 0 bases at J, with 8 bases between the two ends. This CDR3 is CAISELEGSGANVLTF. CDR3 in DNA: TGTGCCATCAGTGAGCTCGAGGGCTCTGGGGCCAACGTCCTGACTTTC.

This chain links TRBV7-9 with TRBJ1-1; TRBD1 is a possible D gene (5 bases). The CDR3 has 14 residues. Germline CDR1 is SEHNR and CDR2 is FQNEAQ (reference sequence). Between the trimmed V and J ends, which lost 4 bases and 8 bases, there was a span of 17 bases. Written as DNA, the CDR3 is TGTGCCAGCAGCTGGGGGGTCCGATCGGGAGAAGCTTTCTTT. This translates into CASSWGVRSGEAFF.

The chain has TRBV11-2 and TRBJ1-6; perhaps TRBD1 as D (5 bases). The CDR3 sequence is 15 residues long. With 3 bases removed from V and 1 base from J, the gap between germline ends came to 7 bases. Germline-derived CDR1 and CDR2 are SGHAT and FQNNGV. The CDR3 DNA sequence: TGTGCCAGCAGCTTTAGGGGATCCTATAATTCACCCCTCCACTTT. Translated: CASSFRGSYNSPLHF.

A single count supports this clone. One junction end disagrees with the germline gene, perhaps due to a read error. The V and J genes are TRBV7-9 and TRBJ1-1, with 8 positions matching TRBD1. The CDR3 contains 15 residues. Germline lookup yields CDR1 SEHNR and CDR2 FQNEAQ (reference sequence). The CDR3: CSSSRSGGPNTEAFF. The CDR3 region has the DNA TGTTCCAGCAGTAGATCAGGGGGCCCCAACACTGAAGCTTTCTTT.

J is TRBJ1-1 and V is TRBV11-3; perhaps TRBD1 as D (6 bases). V was trimmed by 4 bases and J by 1 base, leaving 10 bases between them. Germline-derived CDR1 and CDR2 are SGHNT and YENEEA. The CDR3 is made up of 14 amino acids. CDR3 amino acids: CASSSRTANTEAFF. The CDR3 nucleotides read TGTGCCAGCAGCTCCCGGACAGCGAACACTGAAGCTTTCTTT. The full variable domain, completed using reference TRBV11-3 and TRBJ1-1, is EAGVVQSPRYKIIEKKQPVAFWCNPISGHNTLYWYLQNLGQGPELLIRYENEEAVDDSQLPKDRFSAERLKGVDSTLKIQPAELGDSAVYLCASSSRTANTEAFFGQGTRLTVV.

The V call is TRBV11-2, the J call TRBJ1-3, with 7 bases matching TRBD1. CDR1 is SGHAT and CDR2 is FQNNGV in the germline V gene. V was pared by 3 bases and J by 0 bases, with 2 bases of the junction left unmatched. This CDR3 contains 15 residues. The chain's CDR3 is CASSFGQDSGNTIYF. The DNA of the CDR3 is TGTGCCAGCAGCTTCGGACAGGACTCTGGAAACACCATATATTTT. Full variable domain (rest looked up from reference TRBV11-2 and TRBJ1-3): EAGVAQSPRYKIIEKRQSVAFWCNPISGHATLYWYQQILGQGPKLLIQFQNNGVVDDSQLPKDRFSAERLKGVDSTLKIQPAKLEDSAVYLCASSFGQDSGNTIYFGEGSWLTVV.

The V call is TRBV11-1, the J call TRBJ2-5; TRBD1 agrees at 7 bases. With the DNA end fitting TRBJ2-7 better, the J assignment may be wrong. The CDR3 has 16 amino acids. Germline CDR1 and CDR2: SGHAT and FQDESV (reference sequence). The CDR3 region is CASSFTGERAIYEQYF. The CDR3 DNA reads as TGTGCCAGCAGTTTTACAGGGGAAAGGGCGATTTACGAGCAGTACTTC.

This chain links TRBV30 with TRBJ2-3, with TRBD2 matching over 9 bases. Germline CDR1 and CDR2: GTSNPN and SVGIG (reference sequence). The CDR3 totals 16 residues. V gave up 0 bases and J gave up 4 bases; unmatched junction bases: 8. The CDR3 nucleotides are TGTGCCTGGAGTGTACGTGGCGGGAGGGCCGCAGATACGCAGTATTTT. Translation: CAWSVRGGRAADTQYF.

This chain uses TRBV4-3 with TRBJ2-1, with 11 bases fitting TRBD2. The CDR3 spans 18 residues. After removal of 0 bases from V and 2 bases from J, the junction contained 6 bases not matched to a gene. CDR1 is LGHNA and CDR2 is YSLEER in the germline V gene. In DNA, the CDR3 is TGCGCCAGCAGCCAAGAAGGGTTAGCGGGAGGGCCCTACAATGAGCAGTTCTTC. Translating it yields CASSQEGLAGGPYNEQFF.

This clone was detected only once. V and J are TRBV7-8 and TRBJ1-2; D is uncertain. V was clipped by 2 bases and J by 2 bases, with 9 bases between them. The CDR3 contains 14 residues. CDR1 is SGHVS, CDR2 FQNEAQ, per germline. This chain's CDR3 is CASSLNGRNYGYTF. CDR3 bases: TGTGCCAGCAGCTTAAATGGCAGAAACTATGGCTACACCTTC.

This sequence joins TRBV27 and TRBJ2-5; 9 bases align to TRBD1. The DNA end favors TRBJ2-7, so the J call may be wrong. Germline CDR1 and CDR2: MNHEY and SMNVEV (reference sequence). This CDR3 spans 17 amino acids. CDR3 coding DNA: TGTGCCAGCAGTTTAGTTTTGGGGGACAGGGTCTCCTACGAGCAGTACTTC. It yields the protein CASSLVLGDRVSYEQYF.

As for this clone: Other DNA variants within this sample encode the same CDR3. The chain joins TRBV7-8 to TRBJ1-1; TRBD1 matches 10 bases. CDR1 is SGHVS, CDR2 FQNEAQ, per germline. CDR3 length: 14 residues. V was clipped by 3 bases and J by 5 bases; unmatched bases: 3. In DNA, the CDR3 is TGTGCCAGCAGCTTCGGACAGGGGGGTACTGAAGCTTTCTTT. It translates to CASSFGQGGTEAFF.

V is TRBV10-1 and J is TRBJ2-1; 12 bases are shared with TRBD2. Germline CDR1 reads WNHNN; CDR2 reads SYGVQD (reference sequence). V shed 5 bases, J shed 5 bases, and the junction held 4 bases outside the gene matches. The CDR3 has 15 amino acids. The CDR3 protein is CASSTTSGGNNEQFF. CDR3 in DNA: TGCGCCAGCAGTACGACTAGCGGGGGAAACAATGAGCAGTTCTTC.

The V gene is TRBV9, the J gene TRBJ2-3; 11 nucleotides line up with TRBD2. Germline V gene data show CDR1 as SGDLS and CDR2 as YYNGEE. The CDR3 extends over 17 amino acids. The V segment lost 0 bases and the J segment 2 bases; nucleotides outside the gene matches: 5. CDR3 in amino acids: CASSVVPSGGHTDTQYF. The CDR3 coding sequence is TGTGCCAGCAGCGTAGTGCCTAGCGGGGGGCACACAGATACGCAGTATTTT. The whole variable domain, filled in from reference TRBV9 and TRBJ2-3, reads DSGVTQTPKHLITATGQRVTLRCSPRSGDLSVYWYQQSLDQGLQFLIQYYNGEERAKGNILERFSAQQFPDLHSELNLSSLELGDSALYFCASSVVPSGGHTDTQYFGPGTRLTVL.

The chain uses TRBV27 and TRBJ1-2; possible D gene TRBD1, 6 bases. The CDR3 is made up of 16 amino acids. CDR1 and CDR2 from the germline V gene are MNHEY and SMNVEV (reference sequence). The V gene lost 5 bases and the J gene lost 8 bases, with 24 bases spanning the gap. This CDR3 reads CASSRTRDIGRWGYTF. The DNA for the CDR3 is TGTGCCAGCAGTCGAACCCGGGACATTGGAAGGTGGGGCTACACCTTC.

The V and J genes are TRBV10-3 and TRBJ2-5, with D possibly matching TRBD1 (5 bases). The CDR3 sequence is 13 residues long. CDR1 and CDR2 (germline): ENHRY, SYGVKD. The V and J ends lost 2 bases and 4 bases respectively, with 8 bases between them. CDR3 nucleotides: TGTGCCATCAGTGAGGCCAGGGCAGAGACCCAGTACTTC. Its protein product is CAISEARAETQYF.

This clone was seen a handful of times. The chain is built from TRBV19 and TRBJ2-7; 13 bases align to TRBD2. V shed 8 bases, J shed 5 bases, and the junction held 9 bases outside the gene matches. The CDR3 length is 15 residues. The germline V gene encodes CDR1 LNHDA and CDR2 SQIVND (reference sequence). This CDR3 is CASSTPGLAGNEQYF. The CDR3 region has the DNA TGTGCCAGTTCCACTCCGGGACTAGCGGGAAACGAGCAGTACTTC.

The J gene is TRBJ1-1, the V gene TRBV30, with 7 bases lining up with TRBD1. Germline CDR1 GTSNPN, CDR2 SVGIG (reference sequence). V was clipped by 0 bases and J by 7 bases; unmatched bases: 11. The CDR3 contains 15 residues. In nucleotides, the CDR3 is TGTGCCTGGAGTGTACGCTACAGGGGCCACGATGAAGCTTTCTTT. Protein product: CAWSVRYRGHDEAFF.

The rearrangement uses TRBV6-4 and TRBJ2-2; D is perhaps TRBD2 (5 bases). The CDR3 totals 13 residues. Germline CDR1 MRHNA, CDR2 SNTAGT. V lost 8 bases to trimming and J lost 5 bases, with 12 bases between them. This CDR3 is CASGPTGTGELFF. The CDR3 DNA reads TGTGCCAGCGGGCCTACGGGGACCGGGGAGCTGTTTTTT.

The V and J genes are TRBV10-3 and TRBJ1-1, with 9 nucleotides matching TRBD1. The CDR3 contains 12 residues. The V gene end was trimmed by 11 bases and the J gene end by 4 bases; junction bases not matched to a gene: 5. CDR1 and CDR2 from the germline V gene are ENHRY and SYGVKD. The CDR3, as DNA: TGTGCCTCCGGACAGGGGCGCACTGAAGCTTTCTTT. Amino acids: CASGQGRTEAFF.

The chain links TRBV7-2 to TRBJ2-1; D not certain. The CDR3 loop spans 15 amino acids. The germline V gene has CDR1 SGHTA and CDR2 FQGNSA. V was cut by 1 base and J by 15 bases, with 22 bases left in between. Written as DNA, the CDR3 is TGTGCCAGCAGCTTAGTTCGAGCGATCTCATTGCGTCCGTTCTTC. It encodes CASSLVRAISLRPFF.

This chain uses TRBV7-9 with TRBJ1-1; 7 bases agree with TRBD1. The V segment lost 5 bases and the J segment 4 bases; nucleotides outside the gene matches: 10. Germline V gene lookup returns CDR1 SEHNR and CDR2 FQNEAQ (reference sequence). The CDR3 contains 15 residues. The CDR3 reads CASSPRTGSSTEAFF. The CDR3 DNA follows: TGTGCCAGCAGCCCCCGGACAGGTTCCTCCACTGAAGCTTTCTTT.

The V and J genes are TRBV2 and TRBJ1-5, with 9 bases that match TRBD1. The germline CDR1 and CDR2 sequences are SNHLY and FYNNEI. CDR3 length: 14 residues. Trimming cost V 6 bases and J 6 bases; bases outside gene matches: 6. For the CDR3, the DNA is TGTGCCAGCAGCCAGATGGGACAGGGTCAGCCCCAGCATTTT. This gives the protein CASSQMGQGQPQHF.

The chain recombines TRBV19 with TRBJ2-3; 8 bases are a match to TRBD2. V trimming: 11 bases; J trimming: 4 bases; junction bases outside the gene matches: 11. The CDR3 covers 14 residues. CDR1 LNHDA and CDR2 SQIVND come from the germline V gene (reference sequence). Written as DNA, the CDR3 is TGTGCCTGCGGGGGGCAGGGCCCCCCAGATACGCAGTATTTT. This sequence encodes CACGGQGPPDTQYF.

The chain has TRBV19 and TRBJ2-3; D possibly corresponds to TRBD2 (5 bases). V was trimmed by 5 bases and J by 3 bases, leaving 12 bases between them. Germline CDR1 LNHDA, CDR2 SQIVND (reference sequence). This CDR3 region has 14 residues. The CDR3 coding sequence is TGTGCCAGTAGTCCCGGGGATGCAACAGATACGCAGTATTTT. It translates to CASSPGDATDTQYF.

The CDR3 is CASSADPGLAGVANEQFF. The CDR3 bases are TGTGCCAGCAGTGCCGACCCCGGACTAGCGGGAGTAGCAAATGAGCAGTTCTTC. This chain links TRBV6-1 with TRBJ2-1; 13 nucleotides match TRBD2. Germline-derived CDR1 and CDR2 are MNHNS and SASEGT. The V and J ends lost 4 bases and 7 bases, in that order; junction bases with no gene match: 13. This CDR3 region has 18 residues.

This rearrangement joins TRBV5-1 to TRBJ2-1; TRBD1 agrees at 9 bases. J lost 4 bases, V lost 0 bases, and 8 bases had no gene match. Germline CDR1 SGHRS, CDR2 YFSETQ. The CDR3 runs to 17 residues. CDR3 DNA: TGCGCCAGCAGCTTGGCGACCGGGACAGGGAAATACAATGAGCAGTTCTTC. This codes for CASSLATGTGKYNEQFF.

This clone was observed a handful of times. The chain is built from TRBV2 and TRBJ1-1, with 7 bases fitting TRBD1. The CDR3 covers 12 residues. V lost 7 bases to trimming and J lost 7 bases; unmatched junction nucleotides: 6. Germline CDR1 SNHLY, CDR2 FYNNEI. CDR3 coding DNA: TGTGCCAGCAAGGAGGGGGCGGTTGAAGCTTTCTTT. Translation: CASKEGAVEAFF.